This TCR beta chain was sequenced during a study of blood T cell repertoires in COVID-19. Study background: Samples representing acute and convalescent COVID-19 were sourced from the United States, Italy and Spain.

Germline CDR1 is SGDLS and CDR2 is YYNGEE. V was trimmed by 0 bases and J by 2 bases, leaving 9 bases between them. The CDR3 covers 15 residues. Some clones are missing from TCRdb's copy, which holds only in-frame ones; the method was immunoSEQ multiplex PCR. The sample holds about 270,000 clones; roughly 86% are singletons and the top ten take roughly 8.5%. The clonotype comes from a man aged 40-49 years with active or convalescent COVID-19. Sequencing used peripheral blood. The chain is built from TRBV9 and TRBJ2-1, with no clear D. DNA for the CDR3: TGTGCCAGCAGCGTAGGGCTTTTAACCTACAATGAGCAGTTCTTC. Encoded protein: CASSVGLLTYNEQFF. Based on the CDR3 plus reference TRBV9 and TRBJ2-1, the full variable domain is DSGVTQTPKHLITATGQRVTLRCSPRSGDLSVYWYQQSLDQGLQFLIQYYNGEERAKGNILERFSAQQFPDLHSELNLSSLELGDSALYFCASSVGLLTYNEQFFGPGTRLTVL.